The 18 T cell receptor beta chains below all came from one sample that was sequenced in a study of cytomegalovirus exposure and HLA in healthy donors. The PCR contained 60 Vbeta and 13 Jbeta primers. Only in-frame clones appear in the TCRdb table, and some are missing; sequencing was by immunoSEQ multiplex PCR. Among some 170,000 clones, 72% were seen once, and the ten largest hold 2% to 3%. The specimen sequenced was PBMCs. The receptors originated from a human donor in good health.

V gene TRBV29-1 combines with J gene TRBJ2-1; 8 bases line up with TRBD1. J lost 6 bases, V lost 7 bases, and 11 bases had no gene match. Germline CDR1 is SQVTM and CDR2 is ANQGSEA. The CDR3 consists of 14 residues. CDR3 region: CSADGQGRINEQFF. The CDR3, as DNA: TGCAGCGCCGACGGACAGGGTAGAATCAATGAGCAGTTCTTC.

This clone was recorded only once. The chain couples TRBV9 to TRBJ2-6; tentatively, D is TRBD2 (7 bases). The germline gives CDR1 SGDLS, CDR2 YYNGEE. V was pared by 0 bases and J by 4 bases, with 17 bases between. The CDR3 has 18 residues. The CDR3 spells CASSVAGGGGLGANVLTF. The CDR3 DNA sequence: TGTGCCAGCAGCGTAGCAGGAGGGGGGGGCTTGGGGGCCAACGTCCTGACTTTC.

The rearrangement joins TRBV5-1 to TRBJ1-1; weak D call: TRBD1 (5 bases). The CDR3 is made up of 17 amino acids. Germline CDR1 reads SGHRS; CDR2 reads YFSETQ. V lost 1 base, J lost 1 base, and 17 bases lay in between. The CDR3 loop is CASSLRVLTESNTEAFF. For the CDR3, the DNA is TGCGCCAGCAGCTTGAGGGTTTTGACAGAGTCGAACACTGAAGCTTTCTTT.

The chain has TRBV6-6 and TRBJ2-1; 7 bases are shared with TRBD2. After removal of 6 bases from V and 8 bases from J, the junction contained 4 bases not matched to a gene. The CDR3 has 12 amino acids. Germline V gene lookup returns CDR1 MNHNY and CDR2 SVGAGI (reference sequence). The CDR3 spells CASRSGGYEQFF. CDR3 nucleotide sequence: TGTGCCAGCAGATCCGGGGGGTATGAGCAGTTCTTC.

The chain employs TRBV6-5 and TRBJ1-2; 9 bases map to TRBD1. Germline values: CDR1 MNHEY, CDR2 SVGAGI. There are 13 residues in the CDR3. J gave up 8 bases and V 6 bases, and 7 bases lay outside the gene matches. DNA of the CDR3: TGTGCCAGCAGACGCACAGGGGGCAGCGGCTACACCTTC. Residues: CASRRTGGSGYTF.

The rearrangement links TRBV9 to TRBJ2-6; 10 bases line up with TRBD1. Germline lookup yields CDR1 SGDLS and CDR2 YYNGEE. Trimming cost V 3 bases and J 3 bases; bases outside gene matches: 3. The CDR3 is made up of 16 amino acids. CDR3 region: CASSATGGFGANVLTF. The CDR3, as DNA: TGTGCCAGCAGCGCGACAGGGGGCTTTGGGGCCAACGTCCTGACTTTC.

This clone was picked up one time. This chain connects TRBV27 to TRBJ1-4, with D possibly matching TRBD1 (6 bases). Trimming took off 0 bases at V and 4 bases at J, with 9 bases between the two ends. Germline V lookup: CDR1 MNHEY, CDR2 SMNVEV (reference sequence). The CDR3 is 15 amino acids. CDR3 sequence (DNA): TGTGCCAGCAGTTTATCTGGCAGGGGTAATGAAAAACTGTTTTTT. Its translation is CASSLSGRGNEKLFF.

The V and J genes are TRBV12-5 and TRBJ2-3; D possibly corresponds to TRBD1 (6 bases). Between the trimmed V and J ends, which lost 6 bases and 0 bases, there was a span of 25 bases. This CDR3 is 19 amino acids long. Germline CDR1 is LGHNT and CDR2 is FRNRAP. The CDR3, as DNA: TGTGCTAGTGGAAGCCGGAGACAGGTTTCCCGTTCTAGCACAGATACGCAGTATTTT. This translates into CASGSRRQVSRSSTDTQYF.

V usage is TRBV2 and J usage is TRBJ2-1; D might be TRBD1 (6 bases). The CDR3 spans 17 residues. V was shortened by 3 bases and J by 0 bases, with 15 bases between the two germline ends. Germline lookup yields CDR1 SNHLY and CDR2 FYNNEI. The CDR3 loop is CASSEESWTVSYNEQFF. The CDR3 region has the DNA TGTGCCAGCAGTGAGGAGTCTTGGACAGTCTCCTACAATGAGCAGTTCTTC.

The V and J genes are TRBV7-8 and TRBJ1-4; TRBD1 might be the D (5 bases). Germline CDR1 reads SGHVS; CDR2 reads FQNEAQ. The CDR3 extends over 13 amino acids. Trimming shortened V by 6 bases and J by 11 bases, and 16 bases separated the two germline ends. The CDR3 region has the DNA TGTGCCAGCAGGAATAGGGGCGAACTCAAACTGTTTTTT. Its protein product is CASRNRGELKLFF.

The genes are TRBV27 and TRBJ2-3; the match to TRBD2 covers 10 bases. The CDR3 consists of 19 residues. V was clipped by 7 bases and J by 2 bases; unmatched bases: 18. Germline CDR1 reads MNHEY; CDR2 reads SMNVEV (reference sequence). The DNA of the CDR3 is TGTGCCAGCACCAATTTGGGGGGGGCTAGCGGGGGAGACACAGATACGCAGTATTTT. Translation gives CASTNLGGASGGDTDTQYF.

The rearrangement joins TRBV4-1 to TRBJ2-2; D is unresolved. V lost 4 bases and J lost 7, with 7 bases in between. Germline CDR1 is MGHRA and CDR2 is YSYEKL. This CDR3 region has 12 residues. The chain's CDR3 is CASSPVYGELFF. CDR3 DNA sequence: TGCGCCAGCAGCCCAGTATACGGGGAGCTGTTTTTT.

The rearrangement links TRBV12-5 to TRBJ2-5; 9 nucleotides align to TRBD1. CDR3 length: 15 amino acids. V gave up 5 bases and J gave up 2 bases; unmatched junction bases: 6. Germline V gene lookup returns CDR1 LGHNT and CDR2 FRNRAP. DNA for the CDR3: TGTGCTAGTGGTCCCCCGGGACAGGGACAAGAGACCCAGTACTTC. Its translation: CASGPPGQGQETQYF.

The V call is TRBV5-1, the J call TRBJ2-1; the match to TRBD2 covers 7 bases. Germline V CDR1 and CDR2: SGHRS, YFSETQ. This CDR3 is 14 amino acids long. The trim removed 6 bases at V and 3 bases at J, leaving 6 bases unmatched. CDR3 DNA sequence: TGCGCCAGCACCGGAGGCGGGGGCTACAATGAGCAGTTCTTC. It translates to CASTGGGGYNEQFF.

V is TRBV7-9 and J is TRBJ2-7; 12 bases are a match to TRBD2. Germline V gene lookup returns CDR1 SEHNR and CDR2 FQNEAQ (reference sequence). The CDR3 is 14 residues long. V trimming: 7 bases; J trimming: 6 bases; junction bases outside the gene matches: 7. The CDR3 coding sequence is TGTGCCAGCACCCGGATACTAGCGGGGGGCGAGCAGTACTTC. Encoded protein: CASTRILAGGEQYF.

The chain recombines TRBV30 with TRBJ1-4; 10 bases fit TRBD1. Germline CDR1 reads GTSNPN; CDR2 reads SVGIG (reference sequence). The CDR3 sequence is 13 residues long. The ends lost 5 bases at V and 7 bases at J; junction bases unmatched: 4. The CDR3 sequence: CAWGDRGSEKLFF. For the CDR3, the DNA is TGTGCCTGGGGGGACAGGGGTAGTGAAAAACTGTTTTTT.

The rearrangement joins TRBV18 to TRBJ2-1; TRBD2 might be the D (5 bases). From germline, CDR1 is KGHSH and CDR2 LQKENI. The CDR3 has 14 residues. V was clipped by 3 bases and J by 8 bases, with 14 bases between them. The CDR3 sequence: CASSPAGSIDEQFF. The CDR3 DNA reads TGTGCCAGCTCACCGGCGGGTTCCATCGATGAGCAGTTCTTC.

In regard to this clone: Other DNA sequences in the sample encode the same CDR3. This sequence joins TRBV29-1 and TRBJ2-1, with TRBD1 matching 11 bases. The CDR3 length is 13 residues. V was clipped by 5 bases and J by 7 bases; unmatched bases: 4. Germline V gene data show CDR1 as SQVTM and CDR2 as ANQGSEA. CDR3 nucleotide sequence: TGCAGCGTTTTGGGACAGGGGGTAAATGAGCAGTTCTTC. This encodes CSVLGQGVNEQFF.